This TCR beta chain derives from a study of blood T cell repertoires in COVID-19. The protocol was immunoSEQ multiplex PCR, while the TCRdb copy is restricted to in-frame clones and leaves out a portion. The sample shows about 240,000 clones, approximately 90% of them seen only once. Germline V gives CDR1 MNHEY, CDR2 SVGAGI. The CDR3 spans 13 residues. Trimming removed 11 bases from V and 0 bases from J; junction bases left unmatched: 7. This clonotype originated in a middle-aged man who had recovered from COVID-19. J is TRBJ2-7 and V is TRBV6-5; 7 bases agree with TRBD1. The sequenced material came from PBMCs or T cells enriched from blood (not recorded which). CDR3 protein: CAYGTADSYEQYF. The CDR3 DNA reads TGTGCCTACGGGACAGCAGACTCCTACGAGCAGTACTTC.